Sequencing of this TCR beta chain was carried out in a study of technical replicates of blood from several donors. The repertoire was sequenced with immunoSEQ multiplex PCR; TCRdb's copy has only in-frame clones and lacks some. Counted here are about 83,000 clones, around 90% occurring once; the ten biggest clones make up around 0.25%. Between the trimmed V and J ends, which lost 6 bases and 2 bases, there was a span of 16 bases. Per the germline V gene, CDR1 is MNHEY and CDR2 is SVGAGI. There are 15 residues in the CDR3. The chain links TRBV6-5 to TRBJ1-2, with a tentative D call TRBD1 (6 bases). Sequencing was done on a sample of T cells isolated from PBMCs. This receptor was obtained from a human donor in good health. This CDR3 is CASSEPGQGNYGYTF. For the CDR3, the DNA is TGTGCCAGCAGCGAACCGGGACAAGGGAACTATGGCTACACCTTC.